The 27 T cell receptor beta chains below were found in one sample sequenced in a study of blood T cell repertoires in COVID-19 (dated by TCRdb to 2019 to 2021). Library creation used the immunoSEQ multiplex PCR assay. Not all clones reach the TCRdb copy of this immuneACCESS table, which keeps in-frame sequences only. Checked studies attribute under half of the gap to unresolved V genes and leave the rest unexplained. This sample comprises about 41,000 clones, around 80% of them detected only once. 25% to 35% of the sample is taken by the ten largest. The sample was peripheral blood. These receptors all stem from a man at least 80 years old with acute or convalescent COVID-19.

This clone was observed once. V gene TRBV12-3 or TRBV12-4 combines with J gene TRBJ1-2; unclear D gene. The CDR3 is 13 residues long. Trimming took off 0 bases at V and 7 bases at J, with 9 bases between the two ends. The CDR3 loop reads CASSLAQVSGYTF. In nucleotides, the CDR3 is TGTGCCAGCAGTTTAGCACAAGTCTCTGGCTACACCTTC.

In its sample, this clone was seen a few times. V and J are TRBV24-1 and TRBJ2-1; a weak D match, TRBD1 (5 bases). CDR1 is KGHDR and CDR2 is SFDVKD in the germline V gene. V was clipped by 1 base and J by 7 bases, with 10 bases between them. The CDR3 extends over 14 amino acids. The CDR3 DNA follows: TGTGCCACCAGTGATTTCACAGCAGGGAATGAGCAGTTCTTC. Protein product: CATSDFTAGNEQFF.

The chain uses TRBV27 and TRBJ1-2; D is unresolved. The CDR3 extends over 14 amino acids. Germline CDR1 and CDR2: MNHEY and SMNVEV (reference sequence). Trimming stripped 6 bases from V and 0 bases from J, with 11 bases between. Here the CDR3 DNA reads TGTGCCAGCAGGGAGACCTACTCTAACTATGGCTACACCTTC. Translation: CASRETYSNYGYTF.

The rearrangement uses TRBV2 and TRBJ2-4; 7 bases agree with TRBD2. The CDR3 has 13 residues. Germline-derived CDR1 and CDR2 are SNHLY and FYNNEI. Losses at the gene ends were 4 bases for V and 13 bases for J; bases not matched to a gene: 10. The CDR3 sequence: CASSVLVGGEQYF. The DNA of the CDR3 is TGTGCCAGCAGTGTTCTTGTGGGGGGGGAACAGTACTTC.

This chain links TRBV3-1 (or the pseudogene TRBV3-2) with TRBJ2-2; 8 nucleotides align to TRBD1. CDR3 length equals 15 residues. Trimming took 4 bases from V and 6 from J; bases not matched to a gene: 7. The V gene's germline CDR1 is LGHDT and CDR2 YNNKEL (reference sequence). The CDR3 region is CASSPRTGIAGELFF. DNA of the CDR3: TGTGCCAGCAGCCCTAGGACAGGGATCGCCGGGGAGCTGTTTTTT.

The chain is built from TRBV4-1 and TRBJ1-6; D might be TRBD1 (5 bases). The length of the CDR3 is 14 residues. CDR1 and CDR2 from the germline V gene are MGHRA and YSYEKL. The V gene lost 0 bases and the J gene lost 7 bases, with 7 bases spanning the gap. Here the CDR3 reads CASSQDSGNSPLHF. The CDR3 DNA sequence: TGCGCCAGCAGCCAAGATTCAGGGAATTCACCCCTCCACTTT.

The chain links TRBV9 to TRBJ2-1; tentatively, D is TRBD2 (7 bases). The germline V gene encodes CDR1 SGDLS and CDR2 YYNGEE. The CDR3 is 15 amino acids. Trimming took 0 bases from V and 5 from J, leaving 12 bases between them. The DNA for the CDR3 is TGTGCCAGCAGCGTAGTCGGGGGGCCTGACAATGAGCAGTTCTTC. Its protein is CASSVVGGPDNEQFF.

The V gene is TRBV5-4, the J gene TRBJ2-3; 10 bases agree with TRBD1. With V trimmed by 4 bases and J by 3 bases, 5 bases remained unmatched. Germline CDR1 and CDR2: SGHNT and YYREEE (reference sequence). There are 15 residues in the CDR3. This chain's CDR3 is CASSERTGGTDTQYF. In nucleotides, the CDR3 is TGTGCCAGCAGCGAGAGGACAGGGGGGACAGATACGCAGTATTTT. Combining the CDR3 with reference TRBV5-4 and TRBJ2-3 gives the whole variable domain ETGVTQSPTHLIKTRGQQVTLRCSSQSGHNTVSWYQQALGQGPQFIFQYYREEENGRGNFPPRFSGLQFPNYSSELNVNALELDDSALYLCASSERTGGTDTQYFGPGTRLTVL.

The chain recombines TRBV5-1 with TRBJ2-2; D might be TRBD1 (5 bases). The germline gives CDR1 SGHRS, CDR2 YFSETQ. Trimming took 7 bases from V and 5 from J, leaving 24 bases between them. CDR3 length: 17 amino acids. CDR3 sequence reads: CASSDPSRAPSTGELFF. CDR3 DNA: TGCGCCAGCTCCGATCCGTCCAGGGCTCCTAGTACCGGGGAGCTGTTTTTT.

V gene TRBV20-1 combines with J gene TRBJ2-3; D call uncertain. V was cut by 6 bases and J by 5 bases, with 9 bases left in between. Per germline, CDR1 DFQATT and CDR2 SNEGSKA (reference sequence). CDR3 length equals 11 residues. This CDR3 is CSAPYGDTQYF. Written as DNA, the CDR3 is TGCAGTGCCCCCTATGGAGATACGCAGTATTTT.

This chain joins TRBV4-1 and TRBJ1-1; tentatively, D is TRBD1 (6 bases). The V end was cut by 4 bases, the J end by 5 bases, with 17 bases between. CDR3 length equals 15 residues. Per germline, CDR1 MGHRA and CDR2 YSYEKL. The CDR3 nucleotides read TGCGCCAGCAGCCGATCAACAGGGAGCGGTACTGAAGCTTTCTTT. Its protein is CASSRSTGSGTEAFF.

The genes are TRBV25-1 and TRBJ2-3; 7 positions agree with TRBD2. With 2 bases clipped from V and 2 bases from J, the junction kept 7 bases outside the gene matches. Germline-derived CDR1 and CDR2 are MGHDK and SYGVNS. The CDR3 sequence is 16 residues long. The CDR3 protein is CASSERTSGVTDTQYF. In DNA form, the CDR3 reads TGTGCCAGCAGTGAAAGGACTAGTGGGGTCACAGATACGCAGTATTTT.

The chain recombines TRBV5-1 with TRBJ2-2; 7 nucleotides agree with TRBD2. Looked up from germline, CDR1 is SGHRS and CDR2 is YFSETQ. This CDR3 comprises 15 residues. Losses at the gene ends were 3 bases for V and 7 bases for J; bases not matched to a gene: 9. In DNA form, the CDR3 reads TGCGCCAGCAGCTCGAGCGGACTAGGGGTCGGGGAGCTGTTTTTT. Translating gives CASSSSGLGVGELFF. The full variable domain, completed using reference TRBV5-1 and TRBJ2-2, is KAGVTQTPRYLIKTRGQQVTLSCSPISGHRSVSWYQQTPGQGLQFLFEYFSETQRNKGNFPGRFSGRQFSNSRSEMNVSTLELGDSALYLCASSSSGLGVGELFFGEGSRLTVL.

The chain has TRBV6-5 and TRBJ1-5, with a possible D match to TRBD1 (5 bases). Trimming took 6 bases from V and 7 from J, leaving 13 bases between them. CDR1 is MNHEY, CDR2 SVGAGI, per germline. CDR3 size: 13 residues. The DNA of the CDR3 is TGTGCCAGCAGCCTTACCCAGGGACAGCCCCAGCATTTT. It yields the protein CASSLTQGQPQHF.

CDR3 DNA: TGTGCCAGCCCCCCTAGCGGGGGGCCCACAGATACGCAGTATTTT. Amino acid sequence: CASPPSGGPTDTQYF. The chain uses TRBV28 and TRBJ2-3; 11 bases fit TRBD2. There are 15 residues in the CDR3. Germline CDR1 and CDR2: MDHEN and SYDVKM. Losses at the gene ends were 8 bases for V and 2 bases for J; bases not matched to a gene: 6.

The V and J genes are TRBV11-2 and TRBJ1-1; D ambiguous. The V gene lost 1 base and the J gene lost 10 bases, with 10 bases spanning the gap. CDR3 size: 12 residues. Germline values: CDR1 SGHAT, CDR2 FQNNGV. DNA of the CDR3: TGTGCCAGCAGCTTAGGGAGGGAACGAGCTTTCTTT. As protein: CASSLGRERAFF.

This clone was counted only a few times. The CDR3 nucleotides are TGTGCCAGCAGTTTCTGGGGGGGTAGCAATCAGCCCCAGCATTTT. It translates to CASSFWGGSNQPQHF. The V gene is TRBV6-2 or TRBV6-3, the J gene TRBJ1-5; TRBD1 is a possible D gene (5 bases). Germline lookup yields CDR1 MNHEY and CDR2 SVGEGT. The V end was cut by 4 bases, the J end by 0 bases, with 10 bases between. This CDR3 is built from 15 residues.

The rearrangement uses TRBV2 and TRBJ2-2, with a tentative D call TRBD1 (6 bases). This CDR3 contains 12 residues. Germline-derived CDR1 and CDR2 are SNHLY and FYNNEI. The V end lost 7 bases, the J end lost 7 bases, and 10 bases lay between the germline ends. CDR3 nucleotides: TGTGCCAGCACTCCGGACAGCGGGGAGCTGTTTTTT. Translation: CASTPDSGELFF.

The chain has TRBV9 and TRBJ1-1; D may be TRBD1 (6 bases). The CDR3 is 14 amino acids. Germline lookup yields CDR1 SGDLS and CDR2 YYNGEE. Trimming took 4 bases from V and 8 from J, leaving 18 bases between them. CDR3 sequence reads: CASSSLAGGREAFF. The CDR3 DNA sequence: TGTGCCAGCAGCTCTCTGGCCGGGGGGCGGGAAGCTTTCTTT.

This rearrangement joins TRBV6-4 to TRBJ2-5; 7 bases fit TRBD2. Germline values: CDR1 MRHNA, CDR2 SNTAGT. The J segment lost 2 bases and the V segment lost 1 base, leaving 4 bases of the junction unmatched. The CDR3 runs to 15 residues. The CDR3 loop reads CASSDWDYYQETQYF. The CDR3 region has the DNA TGTGCCAGCAGTGACTGGGACTACTATCAAGAGACCCAGTACTTC.

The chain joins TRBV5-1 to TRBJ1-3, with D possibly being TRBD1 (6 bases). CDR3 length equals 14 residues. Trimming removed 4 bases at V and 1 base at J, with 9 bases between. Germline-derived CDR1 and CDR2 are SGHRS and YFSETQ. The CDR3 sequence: CASSPGTSGNTIYF. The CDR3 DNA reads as TGCGCCAGCAGCCCGGGGACATCTGGAAACACCATATATTTT.

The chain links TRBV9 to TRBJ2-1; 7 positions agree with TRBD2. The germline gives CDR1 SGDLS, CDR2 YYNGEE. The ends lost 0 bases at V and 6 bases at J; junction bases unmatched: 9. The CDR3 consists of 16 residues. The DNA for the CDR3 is TGTGCCAGCAGCGTAGGAGCCGGACTAGGACTCAATGAGCAGTTCTTC. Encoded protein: CASSVGAGLGLNEQFF. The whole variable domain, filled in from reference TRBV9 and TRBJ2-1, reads DSGVTQTPKHLITATGQRVTLRCSPRSGDLSVYWYQQSLDQGLQFLIQYYNGEERAKGNILERFSAQQFPDLHSELNLSSLELGDSALYFCASSVGAGLGLNEQFFGPGTRLTVL.

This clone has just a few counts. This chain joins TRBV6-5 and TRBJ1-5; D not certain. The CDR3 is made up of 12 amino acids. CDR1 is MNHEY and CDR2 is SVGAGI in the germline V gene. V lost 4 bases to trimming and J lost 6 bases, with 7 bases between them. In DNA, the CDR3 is TGTGCCAGCAGTTCTCCCGGTCAGCCCCAGCATTTT. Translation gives CASSSPGQPQHF.

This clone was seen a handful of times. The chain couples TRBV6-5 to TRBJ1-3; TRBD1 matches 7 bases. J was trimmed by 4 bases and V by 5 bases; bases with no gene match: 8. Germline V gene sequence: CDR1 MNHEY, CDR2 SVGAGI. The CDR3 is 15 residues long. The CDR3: CASSPANRGGNTIYF. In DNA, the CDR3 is TGTGCCAGCAGTCCTGCTAACAGGGGAGGAAACACCATATATTTT.

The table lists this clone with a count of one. The CDR3 is CATGGLAGGSEAGELFF. The CDR3 DNA sequence: TGTGCCACCGGGGGACTAGCGGGAGGGTCTGAGGCCGGGGAGCTGTTTTTT. The chain links TRBV10-3 to TRBJ2-2, with 16 nucleotides matching TRBD2. V lost 10 bases and J lost 6; bases outside the gene matches: 11. The CDR3 spans 17 residues. In germline, CDR1 is ENHRY, CDR2 SYGVKD.

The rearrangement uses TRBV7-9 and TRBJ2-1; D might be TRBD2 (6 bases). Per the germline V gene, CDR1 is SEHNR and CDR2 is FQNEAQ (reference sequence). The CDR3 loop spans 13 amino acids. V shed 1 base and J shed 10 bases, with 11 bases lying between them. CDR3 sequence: CASSLVTSNEQFF. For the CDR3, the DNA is TGTGCCAGCAGCTTAGTAACTAGCAACGAGCAGTTCTTC.

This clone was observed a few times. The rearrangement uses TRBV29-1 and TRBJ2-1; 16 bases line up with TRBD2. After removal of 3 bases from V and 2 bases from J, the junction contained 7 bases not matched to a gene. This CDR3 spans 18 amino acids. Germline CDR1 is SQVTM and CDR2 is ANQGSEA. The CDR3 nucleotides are TGCAGCGTTGATGCGGGACTAGCGGGAGGGAGGACCTACAATGAGCAGTTCTTC. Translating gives CSVDAGLAGGRTYNEQFF.